This TCR beta chain appears in the sequencing data of a study of vaccination and CD4 T cells after COVID-19. The Oncomine TCR Beta short-read assay generated sequence data from the DNA of cultured CD4+ T cells. TCRdb itself ran the PCR reads through MiXCR, one entry per CDR3 protein. The sample lists about 16,000 distinct CDR3 sequences, around 44% seen once, with about 7% in the top ten. Between the trimmed V and J ends, which lost 0 bases and 2 bases, there was a span of 13 bases. There are 17 residues in the CDR3. The V gene's germline CDR1 is SGHVS and CDR2 FNYEAQ. Details on this clonotype: As yet, its antigen is unknown.

Treatment meaning: roughly 10-day PBMC culture with coronavirus spike peptide pools or control peptides (ViraFEST assay). Dates of positive PCR ran from March to December 2020, before US Alpha, Beta and Delta variants. Replacement of half the medium with fresh IL-2 medium took place on days 3 and 7. The chain links TRBV7-6 to TRBJ2-2, with D maybe TRBD2 (5 bases). This clonotype originated in a human donor who had recovered from COVID-19. The sample was CD4+ T cells from blood, cultured in vitro, taken after SARS-CoV-2 vaccination. The CDR3: CASSLATSWVNTGELFF. The CDR3 bases are TGTGCCAGCAGCTTAGCTACTAGTTGGGTAAACACCGGGGAGCTGTTTTTT.